This T cell receptor (beta chain) was captured in a study of blood T cell repertoires in COVID-19. Study summary: T cells, B-cell-depleted T cells, or PBMCs provided the cDNA or gDNA that served as material.

Generated by immunoSEQ multiplex PCR, the TCRdb table keeps only in-frame clones and is missing some. The data hold some 300,000 clones, with approximately 88% observed a single time. The CDR3 runs 14 residues. Germline-derived CDR1 and CDR2 are MNHEY and SVGEGT. V was cut by 5 bases and J by 1 base, with 11 bases left in between. The chain carries TRBV6-2 or TRBV6-3 and TRBJ1-2; D not resolved. The source material was peripheral blood. The receptor's source is a woman aged 30 to 39 who had recovered from COVID-19. CDR3 sequence reads: CASSRTVLNYGYTF. CDR3 DNA: TGTGCCAGCAGTCGGACTGTCCTTAACTATGGCTACACCTTC.